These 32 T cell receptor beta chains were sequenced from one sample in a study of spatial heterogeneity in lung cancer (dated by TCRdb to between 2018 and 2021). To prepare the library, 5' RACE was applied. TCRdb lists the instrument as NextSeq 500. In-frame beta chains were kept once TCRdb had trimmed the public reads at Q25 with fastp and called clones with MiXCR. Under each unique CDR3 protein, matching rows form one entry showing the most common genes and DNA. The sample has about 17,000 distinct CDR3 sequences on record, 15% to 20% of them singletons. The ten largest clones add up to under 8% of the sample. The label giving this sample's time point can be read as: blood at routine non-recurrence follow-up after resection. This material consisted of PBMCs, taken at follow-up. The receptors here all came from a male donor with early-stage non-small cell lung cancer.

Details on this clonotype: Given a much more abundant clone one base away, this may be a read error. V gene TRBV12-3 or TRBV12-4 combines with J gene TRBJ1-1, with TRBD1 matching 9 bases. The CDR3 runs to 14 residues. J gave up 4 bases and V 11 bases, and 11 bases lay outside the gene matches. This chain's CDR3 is CAGNLDRGFTEAFF. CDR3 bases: TGTGCCGGCAATCTAGACAGGGGGTTCACTGAAGCTTTCTTT.

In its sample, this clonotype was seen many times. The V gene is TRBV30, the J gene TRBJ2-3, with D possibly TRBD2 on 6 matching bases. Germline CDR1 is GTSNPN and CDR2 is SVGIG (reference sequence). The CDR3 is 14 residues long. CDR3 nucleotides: TGTGCTTTGGGGGGATCCTATTACACAGATACGCAGTATTTT. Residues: CALGGSYYTDTQYF.

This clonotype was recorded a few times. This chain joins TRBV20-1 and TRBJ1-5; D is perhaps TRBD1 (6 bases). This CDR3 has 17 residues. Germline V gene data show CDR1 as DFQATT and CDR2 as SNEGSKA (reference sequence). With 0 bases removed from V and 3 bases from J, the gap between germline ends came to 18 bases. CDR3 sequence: CSARDYRVGHNNQPQHF. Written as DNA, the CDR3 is TGCAGTGCTAGAGATTACAGGGTTGGGCATAACAATCAGCCCCAGCATTTT.

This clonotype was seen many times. CDR3 DNA sequence: TGTGCCACCAGTGGAATAGCGGGGAATGGGGATACGCAGTATTTT. Protein: CATSGIAGNGDTQYF. This chain connects TRBV24-1 to TRBJ2-3; 8 nucleotides align to TRBD2. Germline-derived CDR1 and CDR2 are KGHDR and SFDVKD. This CDR3 has 15 residues. Trimming removed 5 bases from V and 6 bases from J; junction bases left unmatched: 9.

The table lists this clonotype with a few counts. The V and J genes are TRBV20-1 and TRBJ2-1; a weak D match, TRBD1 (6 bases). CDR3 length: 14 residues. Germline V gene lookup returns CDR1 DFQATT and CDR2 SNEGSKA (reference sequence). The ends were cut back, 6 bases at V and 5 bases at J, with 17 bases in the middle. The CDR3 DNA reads TGCAGTGCCCCCCCCGAGGCAGGGGACAATGAGCAGTTCTTC. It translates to CSAPPEAGDNEQFF.

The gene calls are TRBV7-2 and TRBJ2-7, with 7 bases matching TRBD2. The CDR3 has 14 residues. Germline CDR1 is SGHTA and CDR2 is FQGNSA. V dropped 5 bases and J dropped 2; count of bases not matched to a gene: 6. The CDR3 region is CASSPAGGAYEQYF. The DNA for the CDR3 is TGTGCCAGCAGCCCGGCTGGGGGGGCCTACGAGCAGTACTTC. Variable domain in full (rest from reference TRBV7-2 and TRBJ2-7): GAGVSQSPSNKVTEKGKDVELRCDPISGHTALYWYRQSLGQGLEFLIYFQGNSAPDKSGLPSDRFSAERTGGSVSTLTIQRTQQEDSAVYLCASSPAGGAYEQYFGPGTRLTVT.

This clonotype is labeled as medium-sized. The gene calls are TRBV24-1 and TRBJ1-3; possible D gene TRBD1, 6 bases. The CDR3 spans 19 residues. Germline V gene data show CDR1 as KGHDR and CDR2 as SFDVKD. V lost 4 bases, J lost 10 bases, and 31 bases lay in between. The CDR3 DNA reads TGTGCCACCAGTGAGCCCTGTTGGACAGTAGTTCTCTGGAAACGAACCATATATTTT. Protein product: CATSEPCWTVVLWKRTIYF.

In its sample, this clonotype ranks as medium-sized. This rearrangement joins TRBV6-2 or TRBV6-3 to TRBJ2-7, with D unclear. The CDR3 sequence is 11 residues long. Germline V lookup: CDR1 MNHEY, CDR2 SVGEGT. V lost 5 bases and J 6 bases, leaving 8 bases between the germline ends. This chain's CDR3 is CASSDLTEQYF. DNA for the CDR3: TGTGCCAGCAGTGATCTCACCGAGCAGTACTTC.

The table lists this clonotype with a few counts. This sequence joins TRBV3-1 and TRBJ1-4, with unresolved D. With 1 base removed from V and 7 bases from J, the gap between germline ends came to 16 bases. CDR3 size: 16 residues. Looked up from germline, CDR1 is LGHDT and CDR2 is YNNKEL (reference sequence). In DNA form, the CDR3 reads TGTGCCAGCAGCCAAGCCCGAGGTGGCTTGCGTGAAAAACTGTTTTTT. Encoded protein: CASSQARGGLREKLFF.

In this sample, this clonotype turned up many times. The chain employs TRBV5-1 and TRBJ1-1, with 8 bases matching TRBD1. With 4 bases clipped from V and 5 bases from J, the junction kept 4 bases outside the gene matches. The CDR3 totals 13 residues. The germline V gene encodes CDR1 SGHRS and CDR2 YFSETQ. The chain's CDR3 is CASSLRQGTEAFF. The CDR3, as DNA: TGCGCCAGCAGCCTGAGACAGGGGACTGAAGCTTTCTTT. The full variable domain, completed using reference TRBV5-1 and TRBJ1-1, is KAGVTQTPRYLIKTRGQQVTLSCSPISGHRSVSWYQQTPGQGLQFLFEYFSETQRNKGNFPGRFSGRQFSNSRSEMNVSTLELGDSALYLCASSLRQGTEAFFGQGTRLTVV.

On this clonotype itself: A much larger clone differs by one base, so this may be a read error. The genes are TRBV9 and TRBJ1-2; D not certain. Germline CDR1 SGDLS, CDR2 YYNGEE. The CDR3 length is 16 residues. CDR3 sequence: CASGVDGRPSNYGYTF. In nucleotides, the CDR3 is TGTGCCAGCGGCGTAGACGGCAGACCTTCTAACTATGGCTACACCTTC.

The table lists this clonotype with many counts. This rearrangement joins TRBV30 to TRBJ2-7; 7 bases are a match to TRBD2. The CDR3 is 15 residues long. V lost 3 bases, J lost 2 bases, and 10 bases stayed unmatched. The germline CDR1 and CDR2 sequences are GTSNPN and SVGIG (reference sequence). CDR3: CAWSGGTSPAYEQYF. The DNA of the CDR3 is TGTGCCTGGAGCGGGGGGACGTCGCCGGCCTACGAGCAGTACTTC.

The CDR3 loop is CASSLEPASSYNSPLHF. CDR3 nucleotides: TGTGCCAGCAGCTTAGAGCCGGCTAGCTCCTATAATTCACCCCTCCACTTT. The genes are TRBV7-2 and TRBJ1-6; no firm D call. Per germline, CDR1 SGHTA and CDR2 FQGNSA. With 1 base removed from V and 0 bases from J, the gap between germline ends came to 10 bases. The CDR3 totals 17 residues. The whole variable domain, remainder taken from reference TRBV7-2 and TRBJ1-6, is GAGVSQSPSNKVTEKGKDVELRCDPISGHTALYWYRQSLGQGLEFLIYFQGNSAPDKSGLPSDRFSAERTGGSVSTLTIQRTQQEDSAVYLCASSLEPASSYNSPLHFGNGTRLTVT.

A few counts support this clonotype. This CDR3 reads CASSTDRNSWGAFF. CDR3 sequence (DNA): TGTGCCAGCAGCACAGACAGAAATTCTTGGGGAGCTTTCTTT. J is TRBJ1-1 and V is TRBV7-2; a possible D gene is TRBD1 (5 bases). The CDR3 is 14 residues long. V was clipped by 5 bases and J by 10 bases, with 20 bases between them. Germline V gene data show CDR1 as SGHTA and CDR2 as FQGNSA.

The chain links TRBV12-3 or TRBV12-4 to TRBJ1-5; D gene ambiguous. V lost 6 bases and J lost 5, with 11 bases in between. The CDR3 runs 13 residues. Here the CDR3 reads CASSLAYYQPQHF. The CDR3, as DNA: TGTGCCAGCAGCCTCGCCTATTATCAGCCCCAGCATTTT.

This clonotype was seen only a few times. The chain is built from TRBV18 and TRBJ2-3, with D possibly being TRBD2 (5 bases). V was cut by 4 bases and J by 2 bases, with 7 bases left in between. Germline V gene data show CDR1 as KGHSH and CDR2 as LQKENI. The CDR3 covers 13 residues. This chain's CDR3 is CASSLDSTDTQYF. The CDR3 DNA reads TGTGCCAGCTCACTGGACTCCACAGATACGCAGTATTTT.

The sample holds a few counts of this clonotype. The CDR3 DNA follows: TGCAGTGCTAGAGACCCCTATCCTTCGGGGGGCTCCTACAATGAGCAGTTCTTC. This sequence encodes CSARDPYPSGGSYNEQFF. The chain recombines TRBV20-1 with TRBJ2-1, with 7 bases that match TRBD2. Germline V lookup: CDR1 DFQATT, CDR2 SNEGSKA (reference sequence). With V trimmed by 0 bases and J by 0 bases, 11 bases remained unmatched. This CDR3 is built from 18 residues.

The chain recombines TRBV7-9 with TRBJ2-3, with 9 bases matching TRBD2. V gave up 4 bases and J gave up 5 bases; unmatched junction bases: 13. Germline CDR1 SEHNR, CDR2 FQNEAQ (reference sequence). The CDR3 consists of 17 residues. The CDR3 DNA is TGTGCCAGCAGCTACCCCCCAAGCGGGGGGTCTGGAGATACGCAGTATTTT. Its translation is CASSYPPSGGSGDTQYF. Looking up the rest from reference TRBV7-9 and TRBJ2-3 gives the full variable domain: DTGVSQNPRHKITKRGQNVTFRCDPISEHNRLYWYRQTLGQGPEFLTYFQNEAQLEKSRLLSDRFSAERPKGSFSTLEIQRTEQGDSAMYLCASSYPPSGGSGDTQYFGPGTRLTVL.

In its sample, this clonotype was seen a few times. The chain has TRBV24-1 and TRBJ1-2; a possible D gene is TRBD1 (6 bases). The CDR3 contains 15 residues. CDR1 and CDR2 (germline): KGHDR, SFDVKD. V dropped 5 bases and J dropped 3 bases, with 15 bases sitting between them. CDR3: CATSVRTADYYGYTF. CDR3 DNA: TGTGCCACCAGTGTAAGGACAGCCGACTACTATGGCTACACCTTC.

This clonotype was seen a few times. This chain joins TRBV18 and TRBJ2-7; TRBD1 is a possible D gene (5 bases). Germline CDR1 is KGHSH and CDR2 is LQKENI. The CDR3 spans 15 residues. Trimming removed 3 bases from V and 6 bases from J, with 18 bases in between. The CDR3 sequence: CASSPNIQGSGEQYF. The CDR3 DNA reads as TGTGCCAGCTCACCGAATATCCAGGGATCAGGCGAGCAGTACTTC. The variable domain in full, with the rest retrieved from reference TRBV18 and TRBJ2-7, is NAGVMQNPRHLVRRRGQEARLRCSPMKGHSHVYWYRQLPEEGLKFMVYLQKENIIDESGMPKERFSAEFPKEGPSILRIQQVVRGDSAAYFCASSPNIQGSGEQYFGPGTRLTVT.

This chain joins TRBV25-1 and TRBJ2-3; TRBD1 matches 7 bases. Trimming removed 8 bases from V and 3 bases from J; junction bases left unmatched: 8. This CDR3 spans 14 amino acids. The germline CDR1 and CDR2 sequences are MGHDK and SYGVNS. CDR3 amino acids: CASEDRVVTDTQYF. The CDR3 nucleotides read TGTGCCAGCGAAGACAGGGTGGTGACAGATACGCAGTATTTT.

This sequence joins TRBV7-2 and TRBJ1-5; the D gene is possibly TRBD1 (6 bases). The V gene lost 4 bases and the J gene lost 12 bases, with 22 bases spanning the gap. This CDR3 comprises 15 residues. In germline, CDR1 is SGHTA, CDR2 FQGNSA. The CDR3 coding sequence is TGTGCCAGCAGCTCGTGGGCAGGGGTAGGGGCGTTCCAGCATTTT. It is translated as CASSSWAGVGAFQHF.

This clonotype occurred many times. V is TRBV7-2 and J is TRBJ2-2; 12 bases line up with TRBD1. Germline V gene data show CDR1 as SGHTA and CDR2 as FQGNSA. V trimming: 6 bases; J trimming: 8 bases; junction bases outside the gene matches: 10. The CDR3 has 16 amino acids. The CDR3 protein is CASSYAWDRGQGELFF. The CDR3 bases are TGTGCCAGCAGTTATGCTTGGGACAGGGGGCAAGGGGAGCTGTTTTTT.

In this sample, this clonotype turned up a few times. CDR3 in amino acids: CSVIEATGYNEKLFF. Written as DNA, the CDR3 is TGCAGCGTTATAGAAGCGACAGGGTACAATGAAAAACTGTTTTTT. This chain connects TRBV29-1 to TRBJ1-4, with TRBD1 matching over 7 bases. Germline CDR1 SQVTM, CDR2 ANQGSEA. The J segment lost 5 bases and the V segment lost 5 bases, leaving 11 bases of the junction unmatched. This CDR3 comprises 15 residues. Variable domain in full (rest from reference TRBV29-1 and TRBJ1-4): SAVISQKPSRDICQRGTSLTIQCQVDSQVTMMFWYRQQPGQSLTLIATANQGSEATYESGFVIDKFPISRPNLTFSTLTVSNMSPEDSSIYLCSVIEATGYNEKLFFGSGTQLSVL.

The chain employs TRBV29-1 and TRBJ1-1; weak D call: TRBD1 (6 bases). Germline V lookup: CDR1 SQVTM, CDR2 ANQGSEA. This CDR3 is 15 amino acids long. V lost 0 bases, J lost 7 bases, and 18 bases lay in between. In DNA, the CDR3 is TGCAGCGTTGAAGATATATACGCAGGGGCTGATGAAGCTTTCTTT. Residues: CSVEDIYAGADEAFF.

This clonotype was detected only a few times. DNA of the CDR3: TGTGCCAGCAGCCCACAAGGCAGGGTCCTCCAATACGAGCAGTACTTC. It codes for CASSPQGRVLQYEQYF. The chain recombines TRBV7-8 with TRBJ2-7, with D possibly matching TRBD1 (5 bases). Trimming stripped 5 bases from V and 4 bases from J, with 21 bases between. The CDR3 is 16 residues long. Per germline, CDR1 SGHVS and CDR2 FQNEAQ.

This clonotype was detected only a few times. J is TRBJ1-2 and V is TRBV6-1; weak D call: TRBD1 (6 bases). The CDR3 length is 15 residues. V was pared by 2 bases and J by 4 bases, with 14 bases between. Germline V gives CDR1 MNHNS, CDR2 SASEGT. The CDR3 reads CASSERGAKVYGYTF. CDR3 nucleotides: TGTGCCAGCAGTGAAAGGGGGGCGAAAGTCTATGGCTACACCTTC.

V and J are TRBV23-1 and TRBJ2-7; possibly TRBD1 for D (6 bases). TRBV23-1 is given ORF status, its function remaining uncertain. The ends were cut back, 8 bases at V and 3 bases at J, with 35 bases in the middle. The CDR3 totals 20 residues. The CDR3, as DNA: TGCGCCAGCTTATCCCATGGAACAGGGACCCTTCAGCCGGCACACTACGAGCAGTACTTC. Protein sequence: CASLSHGTGTLQPAHYEQYF.

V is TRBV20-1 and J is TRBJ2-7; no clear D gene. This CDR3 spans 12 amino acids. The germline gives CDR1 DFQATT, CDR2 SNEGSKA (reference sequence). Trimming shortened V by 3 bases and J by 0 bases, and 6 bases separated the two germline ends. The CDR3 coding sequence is TGCAGTGCTAGGGAGAGCTCCTACGAGCAGTACTTC. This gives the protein CSARESSYEQYF.

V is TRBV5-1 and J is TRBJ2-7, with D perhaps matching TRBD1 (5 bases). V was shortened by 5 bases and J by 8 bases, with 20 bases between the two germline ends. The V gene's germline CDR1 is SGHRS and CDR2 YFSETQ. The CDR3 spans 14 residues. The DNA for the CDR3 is TGCGCCAGCAGACGAGACAGTGGAGTTCGACAGCAGTACTTC. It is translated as CASRRDSGVRQQYF. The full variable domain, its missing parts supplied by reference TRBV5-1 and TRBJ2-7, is KAGVTQTPRYLIKTRGQQVTLSCSPISGHRSVSWYQQTPGQGLQFLFEYFSETQRNKGNFPGRFSGRQFSNSRSEMNVSTLELGDSALYLCASRRDSGVRQQYFGPGTRLTVT.

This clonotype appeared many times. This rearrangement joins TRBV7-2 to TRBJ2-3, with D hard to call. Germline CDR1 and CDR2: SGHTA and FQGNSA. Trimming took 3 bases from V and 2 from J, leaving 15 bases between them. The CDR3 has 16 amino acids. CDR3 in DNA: TGTGCCAGCAGCTTCCAAGCGAATTTGGACACAGATACGCAGTATTTT. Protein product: CASSFQANLDTDTQYF.

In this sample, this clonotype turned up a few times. CDR3 sequence: CASSTPGGRETQYF. In DNA form, the CDR3 reads TGTGCCAGCAGCACCCCCGGAGGACGAGAGACCCAGTACTTC. This chain connects TRBV7-2 to TRBJ2-5; D may be TRBD2 (5 bases). V lost 5 bases and J lost 4, with 14 bases in between. This CDR3 spans 14 amino acids. Looked up from germline, CDR1 is SGHTA and CDR2 is FQGNSA.